Below, 13 T cell receptor beta chains from the same sample are listed, as sequenced in a study of spatial heterogeneity in lung cancer. Each CDR3 protein gets one entry after TCRdb re-called the 5' RACE reads with MiXCR. This repertoire shows 65,000 to 85,000 distinct CDR3 sequences, about 20% found once; its top ten account for 6.2%. The time point here: sample taken at primary tumor resection. Sequencing covered unsorted whole RNA taken from tumor, nontumor lung or frozen PBMC. Sequencing used PBMCs, obtained at surgery. The receptors come from a male donor with early-stage non-small cell lung cancer.

For the CDR3, the DNA is TGTGCCTGGAGTGTAAAGTCCGCGGGAGTAGTTTTTGCCGAGCAGTTCTTC. Translating it yields CAWSVKSAGVVFAEQFF. V gene TRBV30 combines with J gene TRBJ2-1; 7 bases agree with TRBD2. Germline CDR1 GTSNPN, CDR2 SVGIG (reference sequence). Losses at the gene ends were 0 bases for V and 10 bases for J; bases not matched to a gene: 18. The CDR3 totals 17 residues.

V usage is TRBV5-4 and J usage is TRBJ1-2; no clear D gene. The germline V gene encodes CDR1 SGHNT and CDR2 YYREEE (reference sequence). CDR3 size: 14 residues. Deletions cut 3 bases from V and 5 bases from J, with 14 bases between. CDR3 region: CASSSGLDLYGYTF. Written as DNA, the CDR3 is TGTGCCAGCAGCTCCGGGCTGGACCTGTATGGCTACACCTTC.

This clonotype occurred a few times. The CDR3 here is CASSPSGRANEQYF. The DNA of the CDR3 is TGCGCCAGCAGCCCTAGCGGGAGGGCCAACGAGCAGTACTTC. The gene calls are TRBV5-1 and TRBJ2-7; 12 nucleotides align to TRBD2. V dropped 4 bases and J dropped 5; count of bases not matched to a gene: 4. From germline, CDR1 is SGHRS and CDR2 YFSETQ. The CDR3 contains 14 residues.

V is TRBV9 and J is TRBJ1-6; 10 bases align to TRBD1. Germline CDR1 reads SGDLS; CDR2 reads YYNGEE. The V gene end was trimmed by 0 bases and the J gene end by 6 bases; junction bases not matched to a gene: 9. This CDR3 has 18 residues. The CDR3 DNA reads TGTGCCAGCAGCGTAGCTCCGGGACAGGGGACTGGTAATTCACCCCTCCACTTT. Translating it yields CASSVAPGQGTGNSPLHF.

The sample holds a few counts of this clonotype. The chain recombines TRBV4-3 with TRBJ2-6; no definite D call. This CDR3 is 15 amino acids long. Trimming removed 0 bases from V and 0 bases from J, with 3 bases in between. Germline lookup yields CDR1 LGHNA and CDR2 YSLEER. CDR3 sequence reads: CASSQDRSGANVLTF. The CDR3 DNA is TGCGCCAGCAGCCAAGACCGCTCTGGGGCCAACGTCCTGACTTTC.

The chain recombines TRBV6-5 with TRBJ2-1, with 7 bases matching TRBD1. CDR1 and CDR2 from the germline V gene are MNHEY and SVGAGI. The length of the CDR3 is 12 residues. V lost 7 bases and J lost 9; bases outside the gene matches: 6. The CDR3, as DNA: TGTGCCAGCAATCGACAGGGCGGTGAGCAGTTCTTC. Translated, it gives CASNRQGGEQFF.

The chain links TRBV20-1 to TRBJ2-1; either TRBD1 or TRBD2 may supply D (6 bases each). V was clipped by 6 bases and J by 0 bases, with 12 bases between them. The germline V gene has CDR1 DFQATT and CDR2 SNEGSKA (reference sequence). This CDR3 comprises 14 residues. The CDR3 nucleotides read TGCAGTGCCACCCGGGGGCTCTCCTACAATGAGCAGTTCTTC. Its translation: CSATRGLSYNEQFF.

This clonotype was counted between two and nine times. The DNA of the CDR3 is TGCAGCGCTCGGACTGCAAACACTGAAGCTTTCTTT. Protein sequence: CSARTANTEAFF. The rearrangement uses TRBV29-1 and TRBJ1-1; D not resolved. Germline V CDR1 and CDR2: SQVTM, ANQGSEA. V was clipped by 7 bases and J by 2 bases, with 11 bases between them. The CDR3 is made up of 12 amino acids.

The chain combines TRBV9 with TRBJ2-3, with 12 bases aligning to TRBD2. Germline V lookup: CDR1 SGDLS, CDR2 YYNGEE. Trimming removed 4 bases from V and 3 bases from J; junction bases left unmatched: 3. The CDR3 has 15 residues. The CDR3 is CASSLAGGQTDTQYF. CDR3 in DNA: TGTGCCAGCAGCCTAGCGGGGGGGCAAACAGATACGCAGTATTTT.

The chain has TRBV6-5 and TRBJ2-5, with 7 nucleotides matching TRBD2. Germline values: CDR1 MNHEY, CDR2 SVGAGI. V lost 6 bases and J lost 5; bases outside the gene matches: 9. This CDR3 region has 14 residues. DNA for the CDR3: TGTGCCAGCAGCGATGGCGGGAGTGATGAGACCCAGTACTTC. As protein: CASSDGGSDETQYF.

A few counts support this clonotype. The J gene is TRBJ1-5, the V gene TRBV20-1, with a tentative D call TRBD1 (6 bases). V was shortened by 1 base and J by 7 bases, with 17 bases between the two germline ends. This CDR3 region has 15 residues. Germline CDR1 DFQATT, CDR2 SNEGSKA (reference sequence). CDR3 amino acids: CSARALNREFQPQHF. CDR3 sequence (DNA): TGCAGTGCTAGAGCTCTCAACAGGGAATTCCAGCCCCAGCATTTT.

The chain has TRBV7-6 and TRBJ2-5; TRBD2 matches at 7 bases. CDR1 and CDR2 from the germline V gene are SGHVS and FNYEAQ. V gave up 1 base and J gave up 3 bases; unmatched junction bases: 17. The CDR3 consists of 19 residues. CDR3 protein: CASSLVPLSGTGGEETQYF. The CDR3 coding sequence is TGTGCCAGCAGCTTAGTACCCCTCTCCGGGACGGGGGGAGAAGAGACCCAGTACTTC.

The chain couples TRBV6-1 to TRBJ2-3; D is unresolved. V was shortened by 3 bases and J by 2 bases, with 12 bases between the two germline ends. The CDR3 runs to 15 residues. CDR1 is MNHNS and CDR2 is SASEGT in the germline V gene. CDR3 protein: CASSDTWQPTDTQYF. Here the CDR3 DNA reads TGTGCCAGCAGTGATACGTGGCAGCCCACAGATACGCAGTATTTT.